This TCR beta chain was sequenced during a study of CD8+CD57+ T cells in acquired aplastic anemia. Overall study: The DNA of sorted CD4+ and CD8+ cells averaged 3.2 ug.

Whole-study findings and limits: Patients and controls shared roughly 31 CD8+ CDR3 sequences, highly expressed in patients.

CDR3 length: 14 amino acids. V lost 1 base, J lost 6 bases, and 12 bases lay in between. Germline V gives CDR1 SGHVS, CDR2 FQNEAQ. The template used for profiling TCR beta VDJ and CDR3 was genomic DNA. MiXCR, applied by TCRdb to the reads, yields one record per CDR3 protein. The sample contains 150,000 to 200,000 distinct CDR3 sequences, 48% of which appear only once. CD8+CD57+ cell expansion had been shown by flow cytometry in patients chosen for sequencing. Severe acquired aplastic anemia was present in all patients. At blood sampling, none of the patients had yet received therapy. Remarks on this clonotype: What it binds is not known.

The TCR sequence derives from a human donor with aplastic anemia. Sequencing was carried out using sorted CD4+, CD8+, or CD8+CD57+ T cells (not recorded which) from PBMCs. V is TRBV7-8 and J is TRBJ1-1; the D is unclear. The CDR3 reads CASSLVIRSAEAFF. Written as DNA, the CDR3 is TGTGCCAGCAGCTTAGTTATCCGGAGCGCTGAAGCTTTCTTT.